The next 2 T cell receptor beta chains were all read from a single sample in a study of T cells in Graves' hyperthyroidism and ophthalmopathy. The source material, RNA transcripts, was used to amplify TCR beta CDR3 regions. Initially, a first-round RT-PCR of the TCR CDR3 employed the HTBI primer set. TCRdb reanalysed the multiplex PCR reads using MiXCR and keeps one entry per CDR3 protein. The sample lists about 600,000 distinct CDR3 sequences; roughly 16% were seen once. The sample consisted of blood. The receptor set was obtained from a middle-aged woman with Graves' ophthalmopathy.

In its sample, this clonotype was seen many times. The V gene is TRBV6-1, the J gene TRBJ2-5; a possible D gene is TRBD1 (6 bases). The V end was cut by 6 bases, the J end by 2 bases, with 10 bases between. CDR3 length: 13 residues. CDR1 is MNHNS, CDR2 SASEGT, per germline. This CDR3 reads CASSDRKQETQYF. CDR3 nucleotide sequence: TGTGCCAGCAGCGACAGGAAACAAGAGACCCAGTACTTC.

This clonotype showed up many times. The chain is built from TRBV6-1 and TRBJ2-2; the D gene could be TRBD1 or TRBD2 (5 bases each). The CDR3 is 15 residues long. Trimming took 6 bases from V and 0 from J, leaving 11 bases between them. CDR1 is MNHNS, CDR2 SASEGT, per germline. Here the CDR3 reads CASSELGANTGELFF. The CDR3 DNA follows: TGTGCCAGCAGCGAACTAGGGGCGAACACCGGGGAGCTGTTTTTT.